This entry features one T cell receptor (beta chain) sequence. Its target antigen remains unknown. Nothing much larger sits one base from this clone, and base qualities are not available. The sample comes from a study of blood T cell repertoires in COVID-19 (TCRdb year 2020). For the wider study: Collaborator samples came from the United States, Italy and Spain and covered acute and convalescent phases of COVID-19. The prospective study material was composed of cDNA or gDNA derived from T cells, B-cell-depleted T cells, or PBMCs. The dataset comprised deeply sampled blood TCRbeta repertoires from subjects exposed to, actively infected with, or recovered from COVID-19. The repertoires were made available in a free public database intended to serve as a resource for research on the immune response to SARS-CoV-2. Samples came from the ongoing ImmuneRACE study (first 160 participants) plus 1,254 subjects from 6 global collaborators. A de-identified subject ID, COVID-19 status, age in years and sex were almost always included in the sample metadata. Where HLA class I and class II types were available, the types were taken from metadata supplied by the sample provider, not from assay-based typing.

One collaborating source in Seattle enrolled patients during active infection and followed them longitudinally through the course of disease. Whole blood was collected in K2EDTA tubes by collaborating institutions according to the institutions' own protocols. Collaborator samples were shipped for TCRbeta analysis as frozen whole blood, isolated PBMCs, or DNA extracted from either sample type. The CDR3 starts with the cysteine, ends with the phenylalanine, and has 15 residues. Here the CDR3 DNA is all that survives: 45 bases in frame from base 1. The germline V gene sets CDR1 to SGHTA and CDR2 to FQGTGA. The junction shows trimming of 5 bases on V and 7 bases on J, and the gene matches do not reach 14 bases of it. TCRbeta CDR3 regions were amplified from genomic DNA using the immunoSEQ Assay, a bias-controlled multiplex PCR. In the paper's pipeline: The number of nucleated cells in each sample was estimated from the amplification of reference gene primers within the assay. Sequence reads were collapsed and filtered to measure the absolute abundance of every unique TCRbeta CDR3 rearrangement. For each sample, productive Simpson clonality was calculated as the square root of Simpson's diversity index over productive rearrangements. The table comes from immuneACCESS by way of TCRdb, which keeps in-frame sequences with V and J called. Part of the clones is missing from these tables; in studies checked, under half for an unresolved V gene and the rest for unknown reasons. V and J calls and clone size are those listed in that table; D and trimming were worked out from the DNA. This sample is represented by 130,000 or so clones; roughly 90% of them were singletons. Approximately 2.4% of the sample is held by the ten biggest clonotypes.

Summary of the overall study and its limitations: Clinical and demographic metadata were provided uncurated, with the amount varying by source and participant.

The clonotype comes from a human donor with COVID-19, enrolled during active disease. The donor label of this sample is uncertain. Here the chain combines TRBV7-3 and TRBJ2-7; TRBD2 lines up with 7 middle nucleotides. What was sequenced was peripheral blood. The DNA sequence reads TGTGCCAGCAGCCTCCTCCCAGTCAGGGAGGGAGAGCAGTACTTC. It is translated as CASSLLPVREGEQYF. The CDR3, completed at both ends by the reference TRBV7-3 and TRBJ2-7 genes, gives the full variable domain GAGVSQTPSNKVTEKGKYVELRCDPISGHTALYWYRQSLGQGPEFLIYFQGTGAADDSGLPNDRFFAVRPEGSVSTLKIQRTERGDSAVYLCASSLLPVREGEQYFGPGTRLTVT.